This T cell receptor beta chain was captured by sequencing in a study of blood T cell repertoires in COVID-19. As for the study in general: The study drew acute and convalescent COVID-19 samples from the United States, Italy and Spain. T cells, B-cell-depleted T cells, or PBMCs supplied cDNA or gDNA.

TCRdb keeps only in-frame clones here, not all; method: immunoSEQ multiplex PCR. Of tens of thousands of clones listed, approximately 91% were seen once; the top ten hold 5.2%. The Seattle patients, enrolled during active infection, were followed longitudinally. With 2 bases removed from V and 1 base from J, the gap between germline ends came to 5 bases. The CDR3 is made up of 13 amino acids. This sequence originates from a man aged 55-75 years with COVID-19, enrolled during active disease. The rearrangement uses TRBV12-3 or TRBV12-4 and TRBJ1-1, with a tentative D call TRBD1 (5 bases). Sequenced input: peripheral blood. The CDR3 nucleotides read TGTGCCAGCAGTTTACAGGGGAACACTGAAGCTTTCTTT. Amino acids: CASSLQGNTEAFF.